This record looks at one TCR beta chain sequence and its context. The data are from a study of CD4 T cells in relation to SARS-CoV-2 and coronaviruses. The V gene lost 0 bases and the J gene lost 7 bases, with 13 bases spanning the gap. The CDR3 has 14 residues. Germline CDR1 SGDLS, CDR2 YYNGEE. Clones were read by immunoSEQ multiplex PCR, and TCRdb kept only the in-frame ones, dropping some. The table has approximately 64,000 clones, approximately 94% seen once. The unexposed donors gave CD4+ T cells in about 2010-2019, prior to COVID-19. This TCR came from a human donor in good health. What was sequenced was naive CD4+ T cells from PBMCs. Subset given: naive CD4+ T cells isolated by negative enrichment. This sequence joins TRBV9 and TRBJ1-2; D might be TRBD1 (6 bases). The CDR3 DNA is TGTGCCAGCAGCGTAGTGCCAGGGGCGGGTGGCTACACCTTC. It translates to CASSVVPGAGGYTF. Using reference TRBV9 and TRBJ1-2 for the parts outside the CDR3, the full variable domain is DSGVTQTPKHLITATGQRVTLRCSPRSGDLSVYWYQQSLDQGLQFLIQYYNGEERAKGNILERFSAQQFPDLHSELNLSSLELGDSALYFCASSVVPGAGGYTFGSGTRLTVV.